Included here is one T cell receptor beta chain sequence, with context. This clonotype was seen only a few times. The antigen this receptor binds is unknown. No clone much larger than this one lies a single base away; base qualities are absent. The CDR3 sequence holds 16 residues, the cysteine and phenylalanine included. Just the 48-base CDR3 DNA is kept, in frame starting at base 1. The junction carries 12 bases between V and J, which are trimmed by 0 bases and 0 bases respectively. The germline V gene provides CDR1 MNHEY and CDR2 SVGAGI. Library preparation employed RT-PCR. The reads were generated on an Illumina HiSeq 2500. Through fastp at Q25 and MiXCR, TCRdb rebuilt clones from the public reads, retaining in-frame beta chains. Every entry covers one CDR3 protein and lists the most common genes and DNA from its rows. For this sample there are 650,000 to 850,000 distinct CDR3 sequences; 14% appear just once. The ten biggest clones cover approximately 6.5% of the sample.

The sample comes from a study of response to subunit inactivated influenza vaccine (dated by TCRdb to 2016 to 2019). Concerning the study at large: To follow how T cells responded to a trivalent subunit inactivated influenza vaccine, the researchers relied on deep quantitative profiling of the T cell receptor repertoire.

Overall study results and their limits: The authors suggested that each seasonal influenza vaccination may recruit only a limited number of new T cells.

The chain uses TRBV6-5 and TRBJ2-7, with the D segment possibly TRBD1 or TRBD2, each aligning over 5 bases. This clonotype originated in a middle-aged man who received an inactivated influenza vaccine. Donor details come from another sample of the same person, matched by shared clones. The sequencing here drew on PBMCs from blood, taken about 14 days before vaccination. The DNA sequence follows: TGTGCCAGCAGTTACTCCAGGTCGGGGCTCTCCTACGAGCAGTACTTC. Its product reads: CASSYSRSGLSYEQYF.